This TCR beta chain was recovered during a study of T cells in Graves' hyperthyroidism and ophthalmopathy. TCR beta CDR3 regions were amplified from RNA transcripts. Researchers ran a first-round RT-PCR on the TCR CDR3 using the HTBI primer set. TCRdb ran MiXCR on the multiplex PCR reads and lists one entry per CDR3 protein. The table has fewer than 450,000 distinct CDR3 sequences, 17% seen once; the top ten hold around a third. General study points: Separating ophthalmopathy from stable hyperthyroidism was achieved by a 13 V-J model. The blood repertoire included most of the expanded thyroid clonotypes above 0.001.

The CDR3 sequence is 10 residues long. Germline CDR1 and CDR2: MDHEN and SYDVKM. The V and J ends lost 5 bases and 4 bases respectively, with 3 bases between them. Diagnosis of hyperthyroidism was new in patients aged 18 to 65, and its duration was under 2 months. Orbital computed tomography, thyroid ultrasound, serum thyroxine and TRAb, and clinical symptoms together informed the diagnoses. This clonotype was counted ten times or more. What it binds is not known. The clonotype was recovered from a woman aged 25 to 39 with Graves' hyperthyroidism that later progressed to Graves' ophthalmopathy. V usage is TRBV28 and J usage is TRBJ2-7; D is unclear. The sample was blood. The CDR3 loop is CASSAYEQYF. In DNA, the CDR3 is TGTGCCAGCAGTGCTTACGAGCAGTACTTC.